Listed below are T cell receptor beta chains from one sample, sequenced in a study of blood T cells in healthy people across ages. TCRdb fed the 5' RACE reads into MiXCR, producing one record per CDR3 protein. In the table there are about 680,000 distinct CDR3 sequences, over 45% of which are singletons. Sequencing was done on a sample of blood. The source is a woman aged 60 to 75 in good health. The CDR3 runs from the conserved cysteine through the conserved F or W. The D gene is left open where the match is weak. Clone size appears in some rows only: once, few, many, or a class for an expanded clone.

v_call	cdr3_length	j_call	d_call	clone_size	cdr3_aa	cdr3_nt
TRBV29-1	13	TRBJ2-5	.	few	CSVRWTGFRTQYF	TGCAGCGTGAGGTGGACGGGCTTCAGGACCCAGTACTTC
TRBV11-2	16	TRBJ2-7	.	few	CASSLGARGGSYEQYF	TGTGCCAGCAGCTTAGGGGCGAGGGGCGGCTCCTACGAGCAGTACTTC
TRBV10-3	12	TRBJ2-7	TRBD1	few	CANSGQGYEQYF	TGTGCCAACTCAGGACAGGGCTACGAGCAGTACTTC
TRBV7-2	12	TRBJ2-1	.	.	CASSLASREQFF	TGTGCCAGCAGCTTAGCCAGCCGGGAGCAGTTCTTC
TRBV4-3	15	TRBJ1-5	.	.	CASSLAWDANQPQHF	TGCGCCAGCAGCCTCGCTTGGGACGCAAATCAGCCCCAGCATTTT
TRBV21-1	17	TRBJ2-5	.	.	CASSKGATSGKQETQYF	TGTGCCAGCAGCAAAGGGGCTACTTCGGGAAAACAAGAGACCCAGTACTTC
TRBV14	15	TRBJ2-3	.	many	CASSQGVDLVDTQYF	TGTGCCAGCAGCCAAGGGGTGGATCTGGTAGATACGCAGTATTTT
TRBV29-1	14	TRBJ2-5	TRBD2	many	CSVASGGEGETQYF	TGCAGCGTTGCTAGCGGGGGAGAGGGAGAGACCCAGTACTTC
TRBV2	16	TRBJ2-1	TRBD2	.	CASTEWEGLTRHEQFF	TGTGCCAGCACAGAGTGGGAGGGCCTTACAAGGCATGAGCAGTTCTTC
TRBV6-4	16	TRBJ2-3	.	once	CASSDVGGHGTDTQYF	TGTGCCAGCAGTGATGTGGGGGGCCACGGCACAGATACGCAGTATTTT
TRBV28	13	TRBJ1-6	.	.	CATKGRVNSPLHF	TGTGCCACCAAGGGGCGCGTGAATTCACCCCTCCACTTT
TRBV4-1	16	TRBJ2-1	TRBD2	many	CASSEPTSRNYNEQFF	TGCGCCAGCAGCGAACCGACTAGCCGAAACTACAATGAGCAGTTCTTC
TRBV7-3	14	TRBJ1-6	TRBD1	few	CASSMTGGYSPLHF	TGTGCCAGCAGCATGACAGGGGGCTATTCACCCCTCCACTTT
TRBV20-1	12	TRBJ2-3	TRBD2	few	CSARRGADTQYF	TGCAGTGCCAGGCGGGGGGCAGATACGCAGTATTTT
TRBV4-2	17	TRBJ2-4	.	.	CASSQGPEGGAKNIQYF	TGTGCCAGCAGCCAAGGACCGGAGGGTGGGGCCAAAAACATTCAGTACTTC
TRBV6-2/TRBV6-3	14	TRBJ2-7	.	few	CASSYDAGSYEQYF	TGTGCCAGCAGTTACGATGCGGGGTCCTACGAGCAGTACTTC
TRBV7-2	15	TRBJ2-1	TRBD1	few	CASSFRQGGYNEQFF	TGTGCCAGCAGCTTTCGACAGGGGGGATACAATGAGCAGTTCTTC
TRBV5-1	15	TRBJ2-7	TRBD2	.	CASTGGGKKYNEQYF	TGCGCCAGCACCGGGGGGGGCAAAAAATACAATGAGCAGTACTTC
TRBV29-1	16	TRBJ2-1	TRBD2	.	CSVAKRLAGGGNEQFF	TGCAGCGTTGCCAAAAGACTAGCGGGAGGAGGTAATGAGCAGTTCTTC
TRBV7-2	14	TRBJ2-5	.	few	CASSSRAGRLEQYF	TGTGCCAGCAGCTCGCGGGCCGGACGATTGGAGCAGTACTTC
TRBV20-1	17	TRBJ2-1	.	.	CSARGGTRDILYNEQFF	TGCAGTGCTAGAGGTGGGACGCGGGACATACTATACAATGAGCAGTTCTTC
TRBV5-1	17	TRBJ2-7	TRBD2	few	CASSLARTSGSEDEQYF	TGCGCCAGCAGCTTGGCCCGGACTAGCGGGAGTGAGGACGAGCAGTACTTC
TRBV7-8	16	TRBJ2-3	.	few	CASSLVGGGGTDTQYF	TGTGCCAGCAGCTTAGTTGGCGGGGGCGGCACAGATACGCAGTATTTT
TRBV5-1	16	TRBJ2-7	TRBD2	few	CASSLAAGAPSYEQYF	TGCGCCAGCAGCTTGGCCGCGGGAGCGCCCTCCTACGAGCAGTACTTC
TRBV28	16	TRBJ2-3	.	.	CASTKGVEWAEYTQYF	TGTGCCAGCACCAAAGGGGTAGAGTGGGCAGAGTATACGCAGTATTTT
TRBV7-2	16	TRBJ2-7	TRBD1	.	CASSPRGGDYSYEQYF	TGTGCCAGCAGCCCGAGAGGGGGCGATTACTCCTACGAGCAGTACTTC
TRBV20-1	11	TRBJ2-7	.	.	CSASKPYEQYF	TGCAGTGCTTCCAAGCCGTACGAGCAGTACTTC
TRBV20-1	15	TRBJ2-3	TRBD1	.	CSARDRTGGPDTQYF	TGCAGTGCTAGAGATCGGACAGGGGGCCCAGATACGCAGTATTTT
TRBV12-3/TRBV12-4	14	TRBJ2-7	.	few	CASTYTGTTYEQYF	TGTGCCAGCACCTATACAGGGACCACCTACGAGCAGTACTTC
TRBV29-1	13	TRBJ1-6	TRBD1	.	CSARTGDSAPLHF	TGCAGCGCCCGCACAGGGGATTCCGCACCCCTCCACTTT
TRBV7-3	15	TRBJ2-1	.	.	CASSSTGDSYNEQFF	TGTGCCAGCTCATCGACAGGAGATTCCTACAATGAGCAGTTCTTC
TRBV2	14	TRBJ1-6	.	.	CASSDSGGGSPLHF	TGTGCCAGCAGTGACTCGGGGGGCGGTTCACCCCTCCACTTT
TRBV9	14	TRBJ2-1	.	.	CASSVDSLPDEQFF	TGTGCCAGCAGCGTAGATAGTCTTCCCGATGAGCAGTTCTTC
TRBV7-2	16	TRBJ2-1	.	many	CASSPHGWRESNEQFF	TGTGCCAGCAGCCCCCACGGGTGGAGGGAAAGCAATGAGCAGTTCTTC
TRBV20-1	14	TRBJ1-5	.	.	CSARDSGHGQPQHF	TGCAGTGCTAGAGATTCCGGCCACGGTCAGCCCCAGCATTTT
TRBV20-1	17	TRBJ2-7	TRBD2	.	CSARGGGLPSSYNEQYF	TGCAGTGCTAGAGGGGGGGGACTCCCGAGCTCCTACAATGAGCAGTACTTC
TRBV29-1	14	TRBJ2-1	TRBD1	.	CSATRQGWRDEQFF	TGCAGCGCCACAAGACAGGGTTGGCGGGATGAGCAGTTCTTC
TRBV7-2	14	TRBJ2-5	TRBD1	.	CASSTRDRGGSRYF	TGTGCCAGCAGCACCCGGGACAGGGGAGGGTCTAGGTACTTC
TRBV12-3/TRBV12-4	15	TRBJ2-1	TRBD2	.	CASSAAGRSYNEQFF	TGTGCCAGCAGTGCAGCGGGAAGGTCCTACAATGAGCAGTTCTTC
TRBV12-3/TRBV12-4	14	TRBJ2-1	.	few	CASSLVPTAYEQFF	TGTGCCAGCAGTTTAGTCCCGACGGCTTATGAGCAGTTCTTC
TRBV7-2	18	TRBJ2-7	TRBD2	few	CASSLAHQTSSAPYEQYF	TGTGCCAGCAGCTTAGCCCATCAGACTAGCTCGGCCCCCTACGAGCAGTACTTC
TRBV20-1	14	TRBJ2-7	TRBD2	.	CSTTRTSGRWEQYF	TGCAGTACTACCAGGACTAGCGGGAGGTGGGAGCAGTACTTC
TRBV30	14	TRBJ1-2	TRBD1	.	CAWSVNNRGWGYTF	TGTGCCTGGAGTGTCAACAACAGGGGTTGGGGCTACACCTTC
TRBV5-1	13	TRBJ2-7	.	.	CASKGGPGNEQYF	TGCGCCAGCAAGGGGGGGCCCGGGAACGAGCAGTACTTC
TRBV18	15	TRBJ2-7	.	once	CASSPGDLSTYEQYF	TGTGCCAGCTCACCGGGGGACTTATCTACCTACGAGCAGTACTTC
TRBV7-9	13	TRBJ2-1	TRBD1	few	CASRRTGDNEQFF	TGTGCCAGCCGGAGGACAGGGGACAATGAGCAGTTCTTC
TRBV20-1	13	TRBJ2-3	.	.	CSARQTATDTQYF	TGCAGTGCTCGTCAGACGGCCACAGATACGCAGTATTTT
TRBV29-1	15	TRBJ2-7	TRBD1	.	CSVGIRDREDDEQYF	TGCAGCGTGGGCATCCGGGACAGGGAGGATGACGAGCAGTACTTC
TRBV4-3	15	TRBJ1-2	.	.	CASGQVYGGLGGYTF	TGCGCCAGCGGCCAAGTATATGGGGGTTTAGGTGGCTACACCTTC
TRBV27	15	TRBJ1-1	TRBD1	.	CASSYLQGGDTEAFF	TGTGCCAGCAGTTATCTCCAGGGGGGGGACACTGAAGCTTTCTTT
TRBV20-1	12	TRBJ2-5	TRBD2	.	CSATTSGGTQYF	TGCAGTGCTACTACTAGCGGGGGGACCCAGTACTTC
TRBV20-1	16	TRBJ2-1	.	.	CSARDFGAGTYNEQFF	TGCAGTGCTAGAGATTTCGGGGCAGGGACCTACAATGAGCAGTTCTTC
TRBV6-2/TRBV6-3	16	TRBJ2-3	TRBD2	few	CASSYDSGRAFGTQYF	TGTGCCAGCAGTTACGATAGCGGGAGGGCCTTTGGCACGCAGTATTTT
TRBV2	11	TRBJ2-3	.	few	CASSERGTQYF	TGTGCCAGCAGTGAAAGGGGAACGCAGTATTTT
TRBV7-2	13	TRBJ1-5	.	.	CASSRLGDQPQHF	TGTGCCAGCAGCCGCCTGGGCGATCAGCCCCAGCATTTT